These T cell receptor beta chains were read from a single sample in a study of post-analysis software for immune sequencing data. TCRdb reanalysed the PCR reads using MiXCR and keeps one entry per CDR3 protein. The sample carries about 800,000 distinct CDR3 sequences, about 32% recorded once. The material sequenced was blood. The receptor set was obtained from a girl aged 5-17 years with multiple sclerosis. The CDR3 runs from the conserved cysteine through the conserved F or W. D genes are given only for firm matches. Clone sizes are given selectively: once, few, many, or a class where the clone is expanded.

CDR3 DNA: TGCAGTGCCACGAAACCGGGCCGAAGGGAGGAGCAGTTCTTC
CDR3 protein: CSATKPGRREEQFF
D gene: .
V gene: TRBV20-1
clone size: .
J gene: TRBJ2-1

CDR3 DNA: TGTGCCAGCAGCCAATGGTTGGGGGTTAAACCGGGCAATGAGCAGTTCTTC
CDR3 protein: CASSQWLGVKPGNEQFF
D gene: .
V gene: TRBV3-1
clone size: few
J gene: TRBJ2-1

CDR3 DNA: TGTGCCAGCAGCGACCCGTGGGGGGCGCATAGCATGGATACGCAGTATTTT
CDR3 protein: CASSDPWGAHSMDTQYF
D gene: .
V gene: TRBV9
clone size: few
J gene: TRBJ2-3

CDR3 DNA: TGTGCCACCAGTTTAGCTGACTCTGGGGCCAACGTCCTGACTTTC
CDR3 protein: CATSLADSGANVLTF
D gene: .
V gene: TRBV10-3
clone size: .
J gene: TRBJ2-6

CDR3 DNA: TGTGCCAGCAGTACCATGACAGTTGGTAACTATGGCTACACCTTC
CDR3 protein: CASSTMTVGNYGYTF
D gene: .
V gene: TRBV28
clone size: .
J gene: TRBJ1-2

CDR3 DNA: TGTGCCAGCAGCTTAGTCCTCAATGACAATGAGCAGTTCTTC
CDR3 protein: CASSLVLNDNEQFF
D gene: .
V gene: TRBV7-9
clone size: .
J gene: TRBJ2-1

CDR3 DNA: TGCAGCGTTGATGGGGCAGGTTACCAAGAGACCCAGTACTTC
CDR3 protein: CSVDGAGYQETQYF
D gene: .
V gene: TRBV29-1
clone size: .
J gene: TRBJ2-5

CDR3 DNA: TGTGCCAGCCGGGACTGGCGCTCCTACGAGCAGTACTTC
CDR3 protein: CASRDWRSYEQYF
D gene: .
V gene: TRBV2
clone size: .
J gene: TRBJ2-7

CDR3 DNA: TGTGCCAACAGTGTCTCCGGGTCTTACACTGAAGCTTTCTTT
CDR3 protein: CANSVSGSYTEAFF
D gene: .
V gene: TRBV28
clone size: .
J gene: TRBJ1-1

CDR3 DNA: TGTGCCAGCAGTTCCAGGACTAGCGGGATCCCCGAGCAGTTCTTC
CDR3 protein: CASSSRTSGIPEQFF
D gene: TRBD2
V gene: TRBV28
clone size: few
J gene: TRBJ2-1

CDR3 DNA: TGTGCCAGCAGCTTAACCACGACAGTAAACAATGAGCAGTTCTTC
CDR3 protein: CASSLTTTVNNEQFF
D gene: .
V gene: TRBV7-2
clone size: many
J gene: TRBJ2-1

CDR3 DNA: TGTGCCAGCAGTGGAGAGGAACAGGGGGCGCGTGGCTACACCTTC
CDR3 protein: CASSGEEQGARGYTF
D gene: TRBD1
V gene: TRBV6-1
clone size: .
J gene: TRBJ1-2

CDR3 DNA: TGCAGTGCTGGGGGGCCCCAATACCAGCCCCAGCATTTT
CDR3 protein: CSAGGPQYQPQHF
D gene: .
V gene: TRBV20-1
clone size: once
J gene: TRBJ1-5

CDR3 DNA: TGTGCCAGCAGCCAAGGAGTCCGGGTGGAGACCCAGTACTTC
CDR3 protein: CASSQGVRVETQYF
D gene: .
V gene: TRBV3-1
clone size: few
J gene: TRBJ2-5

CDR3 DNA: TGCAGTGCCCCTGCTCCGGCGGGCAATCAGCCCCAGCATTTT
CDR3 protein: CSAPAPAGNQPQHF
D gene: .
V gene: TRBV20-1
clone size: few
J gene: TRBJ1-5

CDR3 DNA: TGTGCCAGCAGGCCCCGTAGCACTAGCACAGATACGCAGTATTTT
CDR3 protein: CASRPRSTSTDTQYF
D gene: .
V gene: TRBV7-2
clone size: few
J gene: TRBJ2-3

CDR3 DNA: TGTGCCAGCAGCGTCGGGGGAGTGCCAGGGAGGATTGTGGACAATGAGCAGTTCTTC
CDR3 protein: CASSVGGVPGRIVDNEQFF
D gene: .
V gene: TRBV9
clone size: few
J gene: TRBJ2-1

CDR3 DNA: TGTGCCAGCAAGCCTTACGCGGGAGGAGGATATAATGAGCAGTTCTTC
CDR3 protein: CASKPYAGGGYNEQFF
D gene: TRBD2
V gene: TRBV6-6
clone size: few
J gene: TRBJ2-1

CDR3 DNA: TGTGCCAGCAGTTTAGGACCGACCGAGTTCTTC
CDR3 protein: CASSLGPTEFF
D gene: .
V gene: TRBV28
clone size: .
J gene: TRBJ2-1

CDR3 DNA: TGCAGTGCTTCACGGCCGGGACAGAACACTGAAGCTTTCTTT
CDR3 protein: CSASRPGQNTEAFF
D gene: .
V gene: TRBV20-1
clone size: .
J gene: TRBJ1-1

CDR3 DNA: TGTGCCAGCAGCCGGTTGACAGGGGGCTATGGCTACACCTTC
CDR3 protein: CASSRLTGGYGYTF
D gene: TRBD1
V gene: TRBV7-2
clone size: .
J gene: TRBJ1-2

CDR3 DNA: TGTGCCGGACGGGCCGGACAGGACCCTTACTATGGCTACACCTTC
CDR3 protein: CAGRAGQDPYYGYTF
D gene: TRBD1
V gene: TRBV28
clone size: few
J gene: TRBJ1-2

CDR3 DNA: TGCAGTGTTGGCGAGGTACTAGGCGGCAGGTGGCACGGTGAGCAGTTCTTC
CDR3 protein: CSVGEVLGGRWHGEQFF
D gene: .
V gene: TRBV20-1
clone size: .
J gene: TRBJ2-1

CDR3 DNA: TGCAGCGTGGAGGGTAGGGCGGGGGCCTCCTACGAGCAGTACTTC
CDR3 protein: CSVEGRAGASYEQYF
D gene: .
V gene: TRBV29-1
clone size: few
J gene: TRBJ2-7

CDR3 DNA: TGTGCCAGCAGCCCCCTTGGACAGAGAAATCAGCCCCAGCATTTT
CDR3 protein: CASSPLGQRNQPQHF
D gene: .
V gene: TRBV5-5
clone size: few
J gene: TRBJ1-5

CDR3 DNA: TGTGCCAGCAGCCATGCCCGTAACACTGAAGCTTTCTTT
CDR3 protein: CASSHARNTEAFF
D gene: .
V gene: TRBV3-1
clone size: few
J gene: TRBJ1-1

CDR3 DNA: TGTGCCAGCAGCTTACATTTGGGCGGGAGACGCCCAGATACGCAGTATTTT
CDR3 protein: CASSLHLGGRRPDTQYF
D gene: TRBD2
V gene: TRBV7-2
clone size: .
J gene: TRBJ2-3